The 15 T cell receptor beta chains in this list originate from one sample, sequenced in a study of siplizumab effects on memory and regulatory T cells. Here immunoSEQ multiplex PCR was the method, and the copy in TCRdb shows in-frame clones only, minus some. The sample contains around 68,000 clones, around nine tenths of which appear only once. The material sequenced was Tregs sorted from blood. The receptors come from a human donor in good health.

This clone was picked up a small number of times. V is TRBV4-2 and J is TRBJ1-1; D not certain. Germline assignment: CDR1 LGHNA and CDR2 YNFKEQ. CDR3 length: 14 residues. Deletions cut 0 bases from V and 4 bases from J, with 9 bases between. This chain's CDR3 is CASSQEAGFTEAFF. The CDR3 DNA reads TGTGCCAGCAGCCAAGAGGCGGGATTCACTGAAGCTTTCTTT.

This chain links TRBV19 with TRBJ1-5; maybe TRBD1 (5 bases). Deletions cut 7 bases from V and 9 bases from J, with 22 bases between. Germline lookup yields CDR1 LNHDA and CDR2 SQIVND (reference sequence). The length of the CDR3 is 15 residues. Here the CDR3 reads CASTELVSGFTPQHF. DNA for the CDR3: TGTGCCAGTACCGAACTGGTTTCAGGGTTCACGCCCCAGCATTTT.

This rearrangement joins TRBV19 to TRBJ1-5; a possible D gene is TRBD1 (5 bases). Trimming cost V 1 base and J 2 bases, with 9 bases left between them. Germline V CDR1 and CDR2: LNHDA, SQIVND (reference sequence). The CDR3 length is 15 residues. The CDR3 reads CASSIGRVGNQPQHF. Written as DNA, the CDR3 is TGTGCCAGTAGTATAGGCAGGGTAGGCAATCAGCCCCAGCATTTT.

The rearrangement uses TRBV2 and TRBJ1-2; no reliable D call. From germline, CDR1 is SNHLY and CDR2 FYNNEI. V lost 7 bases and J 8 bases, leaving 20 bases between the germline ends. The CDR3 is 14 residues long. The CDR3 DNA reads TGTGCCAGCACGTCGGCTAGTGGACTGGGGGGCTACACCTTC. This codes for CASTSASGLGGYTF.

V gene TRBV30 combines with J gene TRBJ1-3; 10 nucleotides line up with TRBD1. The CDR3 extends over 13 amino acids. V trimming: 3 bases; J trimming: 8 bases; junction bases outside the gene matches: 4. Germline V CDR1 and CDR2: GTSNPN, SVGIG (reference sequence). Here the CDR3 reads CAWSADRGYTIYF. The CDR3 DNA reads TGTGCCTGGAGCGCGGACAGGGGGTACACCATATATTTT.

The chain recombines TRBV6-6 with TRBJ2-7; TRBD2 matches at 10 bases. The CDR3 contains 13 residues. The V and J ends lost 6 bases and 6 bases, in that order; junction bases with no gene match: 5. Looked up from germline, CDR1 is MNHNY and CDR2 is SVGAGI (reference sequence). The CDR3 DNA follows: TGTGCCAGCAGGGGGACTAGCGTAGCCGAGCAGTACTTC. Its protein is CASRGTSVAEQYF.

The rearrangement links TRBV30 to TRBJ1-1; no definite D call. CDR1 and CDR2 from the germline V gene are GTSNPN and SVGIG (reference sequence). The CDR3 length is 13 residues. The ends were cut back, 8 bases at V and 3 bases at J, with 16 bases in the middle. CDR3 protein: CAASSRWDTEAFF. The CDR3 DNA reads as TGTGCCGCGAGCTCAAGGTGGGACACTGAAGCTTTCTTT.

This rearrangement joins TRBV7-2 to TRBJ2-5; D is perhaps TRBD1 (5 bases). The CDR3 is made up of 12 amino acids. The germline V gene has CDR1 SGHTA and CDR2 FQGNSA. The V end was cut by 4 bases, the J end by 7 bases, with 10 bases between. The CDR3 reads CASSYPRATQYF. CDR3 DNA sequence: TGTGCCAGCAGCTACCCCAGGGCGACCCAGTACTTC.

The rearrangement links TRBV18 to TRBJ2-4, with 15 bases identical to TRBD2. Germline lookup yields CDR1 KGHSH and CDR2 LQKENI. The V gene end was trimmed by 6 bases and the J gene end by 3 bases; junction bases not matched to a gene: 6. This CDR3 has 17 residues. CDR3 region: CASSRGLAGGGKNIQYF. DNA for the CDR3: TGTGCCAGCTCTCGCGGACTAGCGGGAGGGGGCAAAAACATTCAGTACTTC.

V is TRBV5-1 and J is TRBJ2-3; D remains unclear. Trimming took 0 bases from V and 0 from J, leaving 8 bases between them. Germline CDR1 reads SGHRS; CDR2 reads YFSETQ. The CDR3 extends over 15 amino acids. CDR3 region: CASSLDRPSTDTQYF. The CDR3 DNA reads as TGCGCCAGCAGCTTGGACAGACCTAGCACAGATACGCAGTATTTT.

With regard to this clone: One end of the junction fails to match germline, which may point to a read error. The V and J genes are TRBV7-6 and TRBJ2-5; 12 bases are a match to TRBD2. The germline V gene has CDR1 SGHVS and CDR2 FNYEAQ. This CDR3 contains 15 residues. The CDR3 sequence is CASSLAGGRRETQYF. DNA of the CDR3: TGTGCCAGCAGCCTAGCGGGAGGGCGTAGAGAGACCCAGTACTTC.

The V and J genes are TRBV19 and TRBJ1-4, with 9 positions matching TRBD1. Germline V gives CDR1 LNHDA, CDR2 SQIVND (reference sequence). This CDR3 contains 14 residues. Losses at the gene ends were 7 bases for V and 5 bases for J; bases not matched to a gene: 5. CDR3 sequence (DNA): TGTGCCAGTAAAAGGGGACAGGGCAATGAAAAACTGTTTTTT. It encodes CASKRGQGNEKLFF.

The chain uses TRBV28 and TRBJ1-5; D unresolved. The CDR3 has 16 amino acids. V was cut by 6 bases and J by 0 bases, with 15 bases left in between. Germline V lookup: CDR1 MDHEN, CDR2 SYDVKM. CDR3 protein: CASSSAETYSNQPQHF. As DNA, the CDR3 is TGTGCCAGCAGCTCCGCCGAGACTTATAGCAATCAGCCCCAGCATTTT.

This clone was counted a single time. CDR3 protein: CASSLFRDYNEQFF. CDR3 in DNA: TGCGCCAGCAGCTTGTTCCGGGACTACAATGAGCAGTTCTTC. The rearrangement joins TRBV5-1 to TRBJ2-1; D is possibly TRBD2 (5 bases). Trimming took 1 base from V and 3 from J, leaving 8 bases between them. CDR3 length: 14 residues. Germline lookup yields CDR1 SGHRS and CDR2 YFSETQ.

The genes are TRBV7-2 and TRBJ2-1; D is undetermined. V was clipped by 1 base and J by 6 bases, with 10 bases between them. Germline lookup yields CDR1 SGHTA and CDR2 FQGNSA. The CDR3 consists of 14 residues. CDR3 nucleotide sequence: TGTGCCAGCAGCTTAGATTACAGTTTCAATGAGCAGTTCTTC. Translated: CASSLDYSFNEQFF.